Shown below are 8 T cell receptor beta chains from a single sample sequenced in a study of blood T cell repertoires in COVID-19. Clones were sequenced by immunoSEQ multiplex PCR, and TCRdb holds only the in-frame ones, with some missing. In the table there are more than 200,000 clones, around 83% of which are singletons. Source material: peripheral blood. Receptor source: a man aged 40-55 years with active or convalescent COVID-19.

The genes are TRBV5-4 and TRBJ1-1, with a weak D call TRBD1 (5 bases). CDR1 and CDR2 from the germline V gene are SGHNT and YYREEE (reference sequence). The V and J ends lost 1 base and 4 bases respectively, with 11 bases between them. This CDR3 contains 14 residues. Here the CDR3 reads CASSLTGVSTEAFF. CDR3 DNA sequence: TGTGCCAGCAGCTTGACGGGGGTGAGCACTGAAGCTTTCTTT.

The rearrangement uses TRBV27 and TRBJ1-1, with TRBD1 matching 8 bases. The CDR3 is 14 amino acids. Germline V gene data show CDR1 as MNHEY and CDR2 as SMNVEV (reference sequence). V lost 5 bases and J lost 11; bases outside the gene matches: 13. As DNA, the CDR3 is TGTGCCAGCAGTCTTCCGGACAGGGTGTTTGAGGCTTTCTTT. Translated, it gives CASSLPDRVFEAFF.

The chain is built from TRBV6-2 or TRBV6-3 and TRBJ2-3; D possibly corresponds to TRBD1 (5 bases). Germline V CDR1 and CDR2: MNHEY, SVGEGT. The germline V and J ends were trimmed by 4 bases and 1 base, with 12 bases remaining between them. The CDR3 has 15 residues. The CDR3, as DNA: TGTGCCAGCAGTTTGGGGCAGATGGGCACAGATACGCAGTATTTT. Residues: CASSLGQMGTDTQYF.

V usage is TRBV18 and J usage is TRBJ1-1; tentative D call: TRBD1 (5 bases). This CDR3 comprises 14 residues. Germline V gene data show CDR1 as KGHSH and CDR2 as LQKENI. Trimming pared 6 bases from V and 3 bases from J, leaving 14 bases between. The CDR3 bases are TGTGCCAGCTCCCTAATCATCAGGGACACTGAAGCTTTCTTT. As protein: CASSLIIRDTEAFF.

This clone has just one count. The V gene is TRBV10-3, the J gene TRBJ1-4; 9 bases line up with TRBD1. This CDR3 is 15 amino acids long. Germline CDR1 is ENHRY and CDR2 is SYGVKD. Trimming cost V 10 bases and J 0 bases; bases outside gene matches: 6. CDR3 region: CASGQGPSTNEKLFF. In DNA, the CDR3 is TGTGCCAGCGGACAGGGGCCTTCAACTAATGAAAAACTGTTTTTT.

The CDR3 sequence: CSVLTSGSIDEQFF. The CDR3 DNA reads TGCAGCGTTCTGACTAGCGGGAGTATTGATGAGCAGTTCTTC. V is TRBV29-1 and J is TRBJ2-1; 12 bases align to TRBD2. The trim removed 5 bases at V and 8 bases at J, leaving 7 bases unmatched. Germline V CDR1 and CDR2: SQVTM, ANQGSEA. CDR3 length: 14 amino acids.

The chain uses TRBV3-1 (or the pseudogene TRBV3-2) and TRBJ2-7; tentative D call: TRBD1 (6 bases). CDR3 length: 15 residues. Per the germline V gene, CDR1 is LGHDT and CDR2 is YNNKEL (reference sequence). The V end was cut by 1 base, the J end by 3 bases, with 13 bases between. The CDR3 loop reads CASSQVGGRGYEQYF. The CDR3 region has the DNA TGTGCCAGCAGCCAAGTTGGGGGCAGGGGCTACGAGCAGTACTTC.

The genes are TRBV4-1 and TRBJ2-3; 8 nucleotides align to TRBD2. V shed 0 bases, J shed 1 base, and the junction held 3 bases outside the gene matches. The CDR3 consists of 16 residues. Germline CDR1 is MGHRA and CDR2 is YSYEKL. The chain's CDR3 is CASSQEPAGGTDTQYF. In DNA, the CDR3 is TGCGCCAGCAGCCAAGAACCAGCGGGAGGCACAGATACGCAGTATTTT.